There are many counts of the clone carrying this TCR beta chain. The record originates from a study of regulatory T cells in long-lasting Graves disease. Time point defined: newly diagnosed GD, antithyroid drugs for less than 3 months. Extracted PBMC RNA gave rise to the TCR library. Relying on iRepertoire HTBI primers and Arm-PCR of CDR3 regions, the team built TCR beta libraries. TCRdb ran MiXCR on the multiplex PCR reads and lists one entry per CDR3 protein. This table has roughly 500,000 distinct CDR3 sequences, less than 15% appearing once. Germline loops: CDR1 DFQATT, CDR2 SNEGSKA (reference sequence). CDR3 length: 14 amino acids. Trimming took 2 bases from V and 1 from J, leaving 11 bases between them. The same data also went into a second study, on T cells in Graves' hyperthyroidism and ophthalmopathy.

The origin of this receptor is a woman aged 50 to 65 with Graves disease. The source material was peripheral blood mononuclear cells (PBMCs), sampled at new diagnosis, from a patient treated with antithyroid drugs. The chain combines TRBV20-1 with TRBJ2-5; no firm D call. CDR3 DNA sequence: TGCAGTGCTAGACCCAGGCGATCCCAAGAGACCCAGTACTTC. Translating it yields CSARPRRSQETQYF.